A selection of T cell receptor beta chains follows, all from one sample in a study of blood T cells in healthy people across ages. Each CDR3 protein is one row after TCRdb ran MiXCR on the 5' RACE reads. The sample holds about 1.1 million distinct CDR3 sequences, 35% to 40% seen once. The sample taken for sequencing was blood. These receptors all stem from a man in his late teens or twenties in good health. Each CDR3 is given with its conserved first and last residue. Fields, in order: D gene, V gene, J gene, clone size, CDR3 protein, CDR3 DNA. A D gene is named only where the DNA matches it firmly. Rows give clone size only sometimes, using once, few, many, or a class for an expanded clone.

-	TRBV2	TRBJ2-2	-	CASTLMPGPGELFF	TGTGCCAGCACCCTTATGCCCGGTCCCGGGGAGCTGTTTTTT
-	TRBV20-1	TRBJ2-3	few	CSAPFFPDTQYF	TGCAGTGCTCCCTTTTTCCCAGATACGCAGTATTTT
-	TRBV4-1	TRBJ1-4	-	CASSQEAGMGNEKLFF	TGCGCCAGCAGCCAAGAGGCGGGGATGGGGAATGAAAAACTGTTTTTT
-	TRBV12-3/TRBV12-4	TRBJ1-5	-	CASSLTGRRQPQHF	TGTGCCAGCAGCTTAACAGGGAGGAGGCAGCCCCAGCATTTT
-	TRBV5-1	TRBJ2-7	-	CASSLDLTNEQYF	TGCGCCAGCAGCCTGGACTTAACGAATGAGCAGTACTTC
-	TRBV29-1	TRBJ2-1	-	CSVDTDNEQFF	TGCAGCGTTGACACCGACAATGAGCAGTTCTTC
TRBD2	TRBV6-6	TRBJ2-7	few	CASRTTSGLDYEQYF	TGTGCCAGCAGAACGACTAGCGGACTCGACTACGAGCAGTACTTC
-	TRBV9	TRBJ2-3	-	CASSVAGSPGGDTQYF	TGTGCCAGCAGCGTAGCTGGTTCCCCAGGGGGGGATACGCAGTATTTT
-	TRBV6-5	TRBJ1-6	few	CASSYFRMGSPLHF	TGTGCCAGCAGTTACTTTCGGATGGGTTCACCCCTCCACTTT
-	TRBV6-5	TRBJ2-1	-	CASSPEGETQFF	TGTGCCAGCAGTCCGGAGGGGGAGACCCAGTTCTTC
TRBD1	TRBV20-1	TRBJ1-2	-	CSARSGGAFNGYTF	TGCAGTGCTAGGTCAGGGGGCGCATTCAATGGCTACACCTTC
TRBD1	TRBV24-1	TRBJ1-2	few	CATSDRDRFYYGYTF	TGTGCCACCAGTGATCGGGACAGGTTCTACTATGGCTACACCTTC
-	TRBV7-2	TRBJ1-2	-	CASSLEEKDGYTF	TGTGCCAGCAGCTTAGAGGAGAAGGATGGCTACACCTTC
-	TRBV4-3	TRBJ1-4	few	CASSQGGPGINEKLFF	TGCGCCAGCAGCCAAGGGGGACCTGGAATTAATGAAAAACTGTTTTTT
-	TRBV5-1	TRBJ1-2	few	CASSPPGLRDYGYTF	TGCGCCAGCAGCCCACCGGGTCTCAGAGACTATGGCTACACCTTC
-	TRBV29-1	TRBJ1-2	-	CSAAEANYGYTF	TGCAGCGCCGCAGAGGCGAACTATGGCTACACCTTC
TRBD2	TRBV15	TRBJ2-1	few	CATILAGGLTQQTPYNEQFF	TGTGCCACGATTTTAGCGGGGGGCTTAACACAACAAACCCCGTACAATGAGCAGTTCTTC
TRBD1	TRBV6-6	TRBJ1-6	-	CASSDRDSYSPLHF	TGTGCCAGCAGTGACCGGGACAGTTATTCACCCCTCCACTTT
-	TRBV6-1	TRBJ2-3	few	CASSGEVVDTQYF	TGTGCCAGCAGTGGGGAAGTGGTAGATACGCAGTATTTT
-	TRBV4-2	TRBJ1-6	few	CASSQDLGSPLHF	TGTGCCAGCAGCCAAGATCTGGGTTCACCCCTCCACTTT
TRBD2	TRBV20-1	TRBJ2-1	-	CSARLAGKSYNEQFF	TGCAGTGCTAGACTAGCGGGGAAAAGCTACAATGAGCAGTTCTTC
TRBD1	TRBV20-1	TRBJ1-4	-	CSARDHARGDNEKLFF	TGCAGTGCTAGAGATCACGCCAGGGGGGACAATGAAAAACTGTTTTTT
-	TRBV25-1	TRBJ1-4	few	CASRDAGVDEKLFF	TGTGCCAGCAGGGACGCAGGGGTGGACGAAAAACTGTTTTTT
-	TRBV27	TRBJ1-2	few	CASSPGPTGYGYTF	TGTGCCAGCAGTCCGGGCCCTACAGGCTATGGCTACACCTTC
TRBD1	TRBV20-1	TRBJ1-1	-	CSAVRGQGVAEAFF	TGCAGTGCCGTAAGGGGTCAGGGGGTTGCTGAAGCTTTCTTT
TRBD1	TRBV20-1	TRBJ1-2	-	CSAREAGQGYGYTF	TGCAGTGCTAGAGAAGCCGGACAGGGCTACGGCTACACCTTC
-	TRBV12-3/TRBV12-4	TRBJ1-6	-	CASSLGVSGSPLHF	TGTGCCAGCAGTTTAGGCGTTTCGGGTTCACCCCTCCACTTT
TRBD1	TRBV7-3	TRBJ1-6	few	CASSRDRVGSPLHF	TGTGCCAGCAGCCGGGACAGGGTGGGATCACCCCTCCACTTT
TRBD2	TRBV7-2	TRBJ2-3	few	CASSAGLAGHIRADTQYF	TGTGCCAGCAGCGCGGGACTAGCGGGTCACATCAGGGCAGATACGCAGTATTTT
TRBD1	TRBV28	TRBJ2-3	few	CASGPGQVTDTQYF	TGTGCCAGTGGGCCGGGACAGGTCACAGATACGCAGTATTTT
-	TRBV20-1	TRBJ1-2	-	CSARTPLGYGYTF	TGCAGTGCACGGACCCCCTTGGGCTATGGCTACACCTTC
TRBD1	TRBV27	TRBJ2-2	few	CASTPQGLGGELFF	TGTGCCAGCACCCCACAGGGGTTGGGCGGGGAGCTGTTTTTT
TRBD2	TRBV7-2	TRBJ2-5	-	CASSFGTSGGETQYF	TGTGCCAGCAGCTTCGGGACTAGCGGGGGGGAGACCCAGTACTTC
-	TRBV6-2/TRBV6-3	TRBJ2-7	-	CATQKDPLVYEQYF	TGTGCCACCCAAAAAGACCCACTAGTCTACGAGCAGTACTTC
-	TRBV21-1	TRBJ1-1	-	CASSRSPLNTEAFF	TGTGCCAGCAGCAGATCACCTCTGAACACTGAAGCTTTCTTT
TRBD2	TRBV15	TRBJ2-3	-	CATSSRLAGTDTQYF	TGTGCCACCAGCAGTCGACTAGCGGGCACAGATACGCAGTATTTT
-	TRBV24-1	TRBJ2-1	-	CATSSNALSGNEQFF	TGTGCCACCAGTAGTAACGCGCTCTCAGGGAATGAGCAGTTCTTC
-	TRBV25-1	TRBJ1-1	-	CASSEYSGATEAFF	TGTGCCAGCAGTGAATATAGCGGGGCGACTGAAGCTTTCTTT
TRBD1	TRBV29-1	TRBJ1-1	-	CSVAYEGARGTEAFF	TGCAGCGTTGCCTACGAGGGGGCCCGGGGAACTGAAGCTTTCTTT
-	TRBV5-1	TRBJ1-1	-	CASSLGAGASNTEAFF	TGCGCCAGCAGCTTGGGGGCAGGGGCATCGAACACTGAAGCTTTCTTT
-	TRBV6-6	TRBJ2-3	few	CASSGVGVTGRNTQYF	TGTGCCAGCAGTGGTGTGGGAGTTACGGGCCGGAATACGCAGTATTTT
-	TRBV2	TRBJ1-5	-	CASSGQTNSNQPQHF	TGTGCCAGCAGTGGGCAGACAAATAGCAATCAGCCCCAGCATTTT
-	TRBV5-1	TRBJ2-3	-	CASSVGMQSDTQYF	TGCGCCAGCAGCGTGGGAATGCAGAGCGATACGCAGTATTTT
-	TRBV9	TRBJ2-3	few	CASSPPGVTADTQYF	TGTGCCAGCAGCCCTCCAGGGGTCACCGCAGATACGCAGTATTTT
TRBD1	TRBV25-1	TRBJ1-2	few	CASSEYGDRVRNGYTF	TGTGCCAGCAGTGAATACGGGGACAGGGTCCGTAATGGCTACACCTTC
-	TRBV5-4	TRBJ1-6	-	CASSKRSILDSPLHF	TGTGCCAGCAGCAAAAGAAGTATACTCGATTCACCCCTCCACTTT
-	TRBV2	TRBJ1-6	few	CASSEENISYNSPLHF	TGTGCCAGCAGTGAAGAGAATATCTCCTATAATTCACCCCTCCACTTT
-	TRBV20-1	TRBJ1-5	-	CSATISGNSNQPQHF	TGCAGTGCAACTATATCAGGGAATAGCAATCAGCCCCAGCATTTT